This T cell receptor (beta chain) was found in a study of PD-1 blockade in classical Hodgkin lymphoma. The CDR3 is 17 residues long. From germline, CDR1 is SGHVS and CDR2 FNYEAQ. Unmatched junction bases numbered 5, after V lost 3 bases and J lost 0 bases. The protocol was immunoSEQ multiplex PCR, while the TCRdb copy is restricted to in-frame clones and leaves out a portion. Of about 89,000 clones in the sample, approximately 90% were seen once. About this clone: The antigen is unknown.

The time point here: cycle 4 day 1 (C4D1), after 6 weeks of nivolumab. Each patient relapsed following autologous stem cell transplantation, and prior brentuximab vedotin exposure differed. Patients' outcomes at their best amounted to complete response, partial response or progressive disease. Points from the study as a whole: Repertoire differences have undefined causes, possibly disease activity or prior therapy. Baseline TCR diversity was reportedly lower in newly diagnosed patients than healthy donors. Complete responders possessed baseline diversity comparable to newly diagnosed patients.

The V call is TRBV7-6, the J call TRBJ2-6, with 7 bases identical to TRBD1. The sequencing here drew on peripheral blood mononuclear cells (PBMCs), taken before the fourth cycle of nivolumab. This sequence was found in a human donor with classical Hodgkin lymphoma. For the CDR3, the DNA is TGTGCCAGCAGCTTGAGGGGGCCCTACTCTGGGGCCAACGTCCTGACTTTC. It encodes CASSLRGPYSGANVLTF.